What follows is one TCR beta chain and its context. The germline gene is not matched at one end of the junction; a read error may be the cause. The data were taken from a study of blood T cell repertoires in COVID-19. Looking at the study overall: Acute-phase and convalescent COVID-19 samples originated in the United States, Italy and Spain. In each case, the material was cDNA or gDNA derived from T cells, B-cell-depleted T cells, or PBMCs.

Authors' methods: Nucleated cell counts were estimated from reference gene primer amplification. Sequenced by immunoSEQ multiplex PCR; TCRdb stores in-frame clones only, minus some. V and J calls plus clone size are reproduced from that table; the DNA served to infer D and trimming. The sample shows about 67,000 clones, nearly 80% of them seen only once. Looked up from germline, CDR1 is SNHLY and CDR2 is FYNNEI. The CDR3 is made up of 12 amino acids. This chain connects TRBV2 to TRBJ1-1; 7 bases align to TRBD1. Sequences were obtained from peripheral blood. This receptor was obtained from a woman aged 55-69 years with acute or convalescent COVID-19. CDR3 nucleotide sequence: TGTGCCAGCACTGACAGGGCCACTAAAGCTTTCTTT. This codes for CASTDRATKAFF.